The 8 T cell receptor beta chains in this list originate from one sample, sequenced in a study of regulatory T cells in long-lasting Graves disease. The time point here: persistent/refractory GD, antithyroid drugs over 5 years with positive TRAb. The TCR library used RNA extracted from PBMCs. The TCR beta library used iRepertoire HTBI primers with Arm-PCR amplification of CDR3. TCRdb re-called the multiplex PCR reads through MiXCR, storing one row per CDR3 protein. The sample records roughly 450,000 distinct CDR3 sequences, 20% to 25% being singletons. The sample was peripheral blood mononuclear cells (PBMCs), taken when the disease was refractory, from a patient treated with antithyroid drugs. Every receptor here comes from a female donor with Graves disease.

This clonotype came up once. The chain combines TRBV29-1 with TRBJ2-3; D gene uncertain. Germline V gene data show CDR1 as SQVTM and CDR2 as ANQGSEA. V lost 4 bases to trimming and J lost 2 bases, with 10 bases between them. CDR3 length: 13 amino acids. The CDR3 spells CSVVGGITDTQYF. The DNA of the CDR3 is TGCAGCGTTGTTGGTGGGATCACAGATACGCAGTATTTT.

This clonotype was observed many times. V and J are TRBV6-5 and TRBJ2-7; no firm D call. V lost 0 bases and J lost 6, with 27 bases in between. There are 19 residues in the CDR3. Germline V CDR1 and CDR2: MNHEY, SVGAGI. CDR3 protein: CASSYSFYLGGPEIFEQYF. The CDR3 region has the DNA TGTGCCAGCAGTTACTCGTTTTATCTCGGCGGCCCAGAGATATTCGAGCAGTACTTC.

This clonotype came up many times. The chain joins TRBV6-1 to TRBJ2-4; 7 bases are a match to TRBD1. The germline V gene encodes CDR1 MNHNS and CDR2 SASEGT. The CDR3 totals 21 residues. V trimming: 2 bases; J trimming: 1 base; junction bases outside the gene matches: 20. CDR3 protein: CASSEILTGWSQRPAKNIQYF. CDR3 nucleotide sequence: TGTGCCAGCAGTGAAATCCTGACAGGGTGGTCGCAAAGACCGGCCAAAAACATTCAGTACTTC.

At least ten counts were recorded for this clonotype. This rearrangement joins TRBV6-5 to TRBJ1-6; D is unclear. The CDR3 is made up of 13 amino acids. Trimming pared 4 bases from V and 7 bases from J, leaving 8 bases between. Germline V CDR1 and CDR2: MNHEY, SVGAGI. CDR3 sequence (DNA): TGTGCCAGCAGTTCCCTCGTGAATTCACCCCTCCACTTT. Protein: CASSSLVNSPLHF.

This clonotype appeared many times. The chain combines TRBV11-3 with TRBJ2-2; 11 nucleotides match TRBD2. Germline CDR1 is SGHNT and CDR2 is YENEEA. V gave up 5 bases and J gave up 5 bases; unmatched junction bases: 4. The CDR3 loop spans 15 amino acids. The CDR3 sequence is CASSPGTSGTGELFF. In nucleotides, the CDR3 is TGTGCCAGCAGCCCAGGGACTAGCGGTACCGGGGAGCTGTTTTTT.

This chain links TRBV24-1 with TRBJ2-1; D is undetermined. Per germline, CDR1 KGHDR and CDR2 SFDVKD. Trimming removed 1 base from V and 10 bases from J, with 4 bases in between. There are 11 residues in the CDR3. The CDR3: CATSDLAEQFF. The DNA for the CDR3 is TGTGCCACCAGTGATTTAGCCGAGCAGTTCTTC.

This clonotype has a count of ten or more. The chain joins TRBV12-3 or TRBV12-4 to TRBJ1-2; tentatively, D is TRBD1 (6 bases). The CDR3 runs 13 residues. Between the trimmed V and J ends, which lost 6 bases and 8 bases, there was a span of 16 bases. CDR3 sequence (DNA): TGTGCCAGCAGCCACCTTACAGGGTACGGCTACACCTTC. Its translation is CASSHLTGYGYTF.

The chain links TRBV13 to TRBJ1-1; D possibly corresponds to TRBD1 (6 bases). This CDR3 has 14 amino acids. Trimming removed 6 bases at V and 7 bases at J, with 18 bases between. The germline V gene encodes CDR1 PRHDT and CDR2 FYEKMQ (reference sequence). In DNA, the CDR3 is TGTGCCAGCAGTGTGTGGGCGGGGGCGGATGAAGCTTTCTTT. Its protein product is CASSVWAGADEAFF. The full variable domain, with the rest looked up from reference TRBV13 and TRBJ1-1, is AAGVIQSPRHLIKEKRETATLKCYPIPRHDTVYWYQQGPGQDPQFLISFYEKMQSDKGSIPDRFSAQQFSDYHSELNMSSLELGDSALYFCASSVWAGADEAFFGQGTRLTVV.